The rows below give T cell receptor beta chains drawn from one sample of a study of blood T cells in healthy people across ages. TCRdb re-derived calls from the 5' RACE reads in MiXCR, one entry per CDR3 protein. The table shows almost 550,000 distinct CDR3 sequences, with 24% occurring only once. In addition, the sample was reused for a study of T cells of mothers and their children.

Sequencing was carried out using blood. The receptors were sampled from a boy aged 5-17 years in good health. Both conserved end residues are part of each CDR3. A D gene is named only where the DNA matches it firmly. Some rows have no size entry. The others give once, few or many, or a class for an expanded clone.

>TRBD2|TRBJ2-3|TRBV19|-
CASRLAGGRGDTQYF
TGTGCCAGTAGGCTAGCGGGAGGGCGTGGAGATACGCAGTATTTT
>-|TRBJ1-4|TRBV19|-
CASRRRTVENEKLFF
TGTGCCAGTAGAAGGCGGACAGTCGAGAATGAAAAACTGTTTTTT
>TRBD2|TRBJ2-7|TRBV12-3/TRBV12-4|-
CASSLDRGGTGYEQYF
TGTGCCAGCAGTCTAGACCGGGGGGGGACGGGCTACGAGCAGTACTTC
>TRBD2|TRBJ2-2|TRBV20-1|-
CSARDRSSGGVVGELFF
TGCAGTGCTAGAGATCGGAGTAGCGGGGGTGTTGTCGGGGAGCTGTTTTTT
>-|TRBJ2-3|TRBV29-1|-
CSVDVPAPSTDTQYF
TGCAGCGTTGACGTGCCAGCCCCTAGCACAGATACGCAGTATTTT
>-|TRBJ2-2|TRBV29-1|many
CSVGDTGELFF
TGCAGCGTGGGAGACACCGGGGAGCTGTTTTTT
>-|TRBJ2-2|TRBV4-1|few
CASTYGLPNTGELFF
TGCGCCAGTACCTATGGACTTCCGAACACCGGGGAGCTGTTTTTT
>-|TRBJ1-3|TRBV28|-
CASSPASGNTIYF
TGTGCCAGCAGTCCGGCCTCTGGAAACACCATATATTTT
>-|TRBJ1-5|TRBV6-5|-
CASSFLIPDPLGNQPQHF
TGTGCCAGCAGTTTCCTCATTCCCGACCCGCTCGGCAATCAGCCCCAGCATTTT
>TRBD2|TRBJ2-1|TRBV4-2|few
CASSQETSGRNEQFF
TGTGCCAGCAGCCAAGAAACTAGCGGGAGGAATGAGCAGTTCTTC
>-|TRBJ2-2|TRBV6-4|many
CASSDREDGELFF
TGTGCCAGCAGTGACAGGGAAGACGGGGAGCTGTTTTTT
>TRBD1|TRBJ1-2|TRBV29-1|few
CSVEAAGTGLKYGYTF
TGCAGCGTTGAAGCGGCCGGGACAGGACTAAAATATGGCTACACCTTC
>TRBD1|TRBJ1-1|TRBV5-1|-
CASSSNRGSMNTEAFF
TGCGCCAGCAGCAGTAACAGGGGATCCATGAACACTGAAGCTTTCTTT
>-|TRBJ2-3|TRBV12-3/TRBV12-4|-
CASRLQGTPPDTQYF
TGTGCCAGCAGACTACAAGGGACACCGCCAGATACGCAGTATTTT
>TRBD1|TRBJ1-2|TRBV28|-
CASRGQPDGYTF
TGTGCCAGCAGGGGACAGCCTGATGGCTACACCTTC
>-|TRBJ2-7|TRBV19|-
CASSIGGFDYEQYF
TGTGCCAGTAGTATCGGTGGTTTCGACTACGAGCAGTACTTC